The sequence of this TCR beta chain was determined in a study of identical twins. Only healthy Caucasians were enrolled as donors. TCRdb fed the 5' RACE reads into MiXCR, producing one record per CDR3 protein. In the table there are 1.5 million to 2 million distinct CDR3 sequences, about 31% of which are singletons. Study-wide findings and caveats: Researchers reported excess low generation probability among twin-shared out-of-frame alpha sequences. Fewer insertions characterized abundant cord blood beta clonotypes, whereas memory repertoires showed none.

This clonotype was seen more than once but under ten times. The antigen remains unidentified. From germline, CDR1 is SGHRS and CDR2 YFSETQ. This CDR3 has 14 amino acids. Trimming shortened V by 6 bases and J by 2 bases, and 13 bases separated the two germline ends. This TCR was recovered from a newborn girl in good health. The chain employs TRBV5-1 and TRBJ2-3; D gene uncertain. The source material was cord blood. This chain's CDR3 is CASKIWTHTDTQYF. In nucleotides, the CDR3 is TGCGCCAGCAAGATTTGGACGCACACAGATACGCAGTATTTT.